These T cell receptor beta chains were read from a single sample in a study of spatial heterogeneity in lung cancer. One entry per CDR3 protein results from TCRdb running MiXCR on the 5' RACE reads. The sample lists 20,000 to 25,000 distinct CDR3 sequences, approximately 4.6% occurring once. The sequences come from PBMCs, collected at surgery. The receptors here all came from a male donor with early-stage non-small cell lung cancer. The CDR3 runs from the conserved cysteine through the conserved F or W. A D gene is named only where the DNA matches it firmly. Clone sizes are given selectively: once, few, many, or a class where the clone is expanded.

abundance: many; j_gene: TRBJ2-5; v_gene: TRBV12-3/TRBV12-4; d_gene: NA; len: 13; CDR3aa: CASGYRVEETQYF; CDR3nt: TGTGCCAGCGGATACAGGGTGGAAGAGACCCAGTACTTC
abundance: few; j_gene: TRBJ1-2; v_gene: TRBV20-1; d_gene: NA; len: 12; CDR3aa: CSARDEGDGYTF; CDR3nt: TGCAGTGCTAGAGATGAAGGGGATGGCTACACCTTC
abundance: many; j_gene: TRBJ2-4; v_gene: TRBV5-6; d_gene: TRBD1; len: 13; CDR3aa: CASSPGTENIQYF; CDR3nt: TGTGCCAGCAGCCCTGGGACAGAAAACATTCAGTACTTC
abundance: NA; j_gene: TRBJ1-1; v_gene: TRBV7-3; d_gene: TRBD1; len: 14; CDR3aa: CASSFRTGGGEAFF; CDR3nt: TGTGCCAGCAGCTTCCGAACAGGGGGCGGGGAAGCTTTCTTT
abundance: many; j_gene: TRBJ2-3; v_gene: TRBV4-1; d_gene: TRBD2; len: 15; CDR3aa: CASSQASGRPDTQYF; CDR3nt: TGCGCCAGCAGCCAAGCCAGCGGGAGACCAGATACGCAGTATTTT
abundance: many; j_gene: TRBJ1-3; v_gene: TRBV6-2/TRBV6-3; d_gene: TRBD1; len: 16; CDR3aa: CASSYRDRSSGNTIYF; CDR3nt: TGTGCCAGCAGTTACCGGGACAGGTCCTCTGGAAACACCATATATTTT
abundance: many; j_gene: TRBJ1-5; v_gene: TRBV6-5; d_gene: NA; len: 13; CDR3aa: CASRTQTGFYLHF; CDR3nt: TGTGCCAGCAGAACACAAACAGGGTTTTACTTGCATTTT
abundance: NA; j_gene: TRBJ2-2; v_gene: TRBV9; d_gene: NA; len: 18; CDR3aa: CASSGVGGRRVNTGELFF; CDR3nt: TGTGCCAGCAGTGGAGTTGGGGGACGAAGAGTGAACACCGGGGAGCTGTTTTTT
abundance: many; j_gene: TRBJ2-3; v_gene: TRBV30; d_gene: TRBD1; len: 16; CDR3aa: CAWSTGAGGSTDTQYF; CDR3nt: TGTGCCTGGAGTACAGGGGCCGGAGGATCGACGGATACGCAGTATTTT
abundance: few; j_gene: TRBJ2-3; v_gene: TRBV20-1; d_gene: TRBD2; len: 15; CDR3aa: CSAKTSGSPKDTQYF; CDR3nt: TGCAGTGCGAAGACTAGCGGGAGCCCCAAAGATACGCAGTATTTT
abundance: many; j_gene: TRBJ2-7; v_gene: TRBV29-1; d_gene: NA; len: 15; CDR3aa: CSVAAGSGGSYEQYF; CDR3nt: TGCAGCGTTGCCGCGGGGAGTGGGGGCTCCTACGAGCAGTACTTC
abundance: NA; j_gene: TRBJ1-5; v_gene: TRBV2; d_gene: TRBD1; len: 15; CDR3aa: CASSAYRGGNQPQHF; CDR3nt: TGTGCCAGCAGCGCTTACAGGGGTGGCAATCAGCCCCAGCATTTT
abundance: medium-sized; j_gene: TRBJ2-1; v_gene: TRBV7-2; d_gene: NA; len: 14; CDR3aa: CASSLLAQYNEQFF; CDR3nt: TGTGCCAGCAGCTTATTAGCACAGTACAATGAGCAGTTCTTC
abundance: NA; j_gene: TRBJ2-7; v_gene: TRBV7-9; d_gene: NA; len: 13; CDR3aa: CASSLGLAYEQYF; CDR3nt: TGTGCCAGCAGCTTAGGACTAGCCTACGAGCAGTACTTC
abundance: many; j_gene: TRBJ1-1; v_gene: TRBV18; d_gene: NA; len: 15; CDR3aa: CASSPGTRPNTEAFF; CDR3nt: TGTGCCAGCTCACCGGGGACCCGCCCGAACACTGAAGCTTTCTTT
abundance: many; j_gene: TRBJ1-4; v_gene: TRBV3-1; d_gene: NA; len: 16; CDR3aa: CASSQGTQARYEKLFF; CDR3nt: TGTGCCAGCAGCCAAGGCACTCAGGCGCGATATGAAAAACTGTTTTTT
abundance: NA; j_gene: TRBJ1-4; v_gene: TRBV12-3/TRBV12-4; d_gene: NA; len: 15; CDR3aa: CASSLDFGLGGKLFF; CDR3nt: TGTGCCAGCAGTTTAGATTTTGGGTTGGGCGGAAAACTGTTTTTT